One sample yielded the 24 T cell receptor beta chains listed below, sequenced in a study of T cell repertoires in cytomegalovirus infection. The antigens for these receptors are not known. One entry per CDR3 protein results from TCRdb running MiXCR on the reads. The sample lists around 100,000 distinct CDR3 sequences; under 45% were seen once. This specimen was CD8+ T cells from cultured PBMCs, taken from culture after CMV antigen stimulation. These receptors all come from a human donor in good health (CMV status not recorded). Some clones in this sample may be carry-over from other donors' samples.

The chain recombines TRBV5-4 with TRBJ2-7, with 12 bases aligning to TRBD1. CDR1 and CDR2 (germline): SGHNT, YYREEE (reference sequence). CDR3 length: 16 amino acids. The trim removed 4 bases at V and 0 bases at J, leaving 5 bases unmatched. The DNA for the CDR3 is TGTGCCAGCAGCGAGGGACAGGGGGCCTTCTCCTACGAGCAGTACTTC. This translates into CASSEGQGAFSYEQYF.

The chain recombines TRBV6-5 with TRBJ2-1, with unresolved D. Looked up from germline, CDR1 is MNHEY and CDR2 is SVGAGI. Trimming took off 4 bases at V and 3 bases at J, with 13 bases between the two ends. CDR3 length: 15 residues. DNA for the CDR3: TGTGCCAGCAGTTCGACTCGCCCTATCTACAATGAGCAGTTCTTC. Translated, it gives CASSSTRPIYNEQFF.

The chain is built from TRBV19 and TRBJ2-3; perhaps TRBD2 as D (5 bases). The CDR3 contains 16 residues. V lost 5 bases, J lost 2 bases, and 17 bases lay in between. The germline V gene encodes CDR1 LNHDA and CDR2 SQIVND (reference sequence). The CDR3 here is CASSAGERTPTDTQYF. Written as DNA, the CDR3 is TGTGCCAGTAGTGCCGGGGAACGTACACCCACAGATACGCAGTATTTT.

This clonotype has just one count. Compared with germline, one end of the junction differs, possibly owing to a read error. The chain is built from TRBV7-9 and TRBJ1-3; D is perhaps TRBD1 (5 bases). From germline, CDR1 is SEHNR and CDR2 FQNEAQ (reference sequence). The CDR3 sequence is 11 residues long. The CDR3 DNA reads TGTGCCAGCAGCTCAGGGACTTTCTCGCATTTT. It yields the protein CASSSGTFSHF.

This clonotype was observed a few times. The chain recombines TRBV7-2 with TRBJ2-3, with D unresolved. V was clipped by 7 bases and J by 8 bases, with 16 bases between them. The CDR3 extends over 13 amino acids. Germline V gives CDR1 SGHTA, CDR2 FQGNSA. In DNA form, the CDR3 reads TGTGCCAGCATCGTCCACGACGCGACTACGCAGTATTTT. Its translation: CASIVHDATTQYF.

This rearrangement joins TRBV19 to TRBJ1-1; 7 bases are shared with TRBD1. This CDR3 contains 13 residues. Germline assignment: CDR1 LNHDA and CDR2 SQIVND (reference sequence). Trimming at V came to 4 bases and at J to 4 bases, leaving 3 bases not matched to a gene. The CDR3 loop is CASSRAGGTEAFF. The DNA for the CDR3 is TGTGCCAGTAGTAGGGCAGGGGGCACTGAAGCTTTCTTT.

The chain couples TRBV19 to TRBJ2-7; D unclear. The V and J ends lost 5 bases and 4 bases respectively, with 12 bases between them. The CDR3 covers 13 residues. CDR1 and CDR2 (germline): LNHDA, SQIVND (reference sequence). CDR3 protein: CASSPRAEYEQYF. In nucleotides, the CDR3 is TGTGCCAGTAGTCCCCGAGCAGAGTACGAGCAGTACTTC.

The V gene is TRBV30, the J gene TRBJ2-1; no clear D. The CDR3 is 13 amino acids. Trimming shortened V by 2 bases and J by 1 base, and 6 bases separated the two germline ends. The germline V gene has CDR1 GTSNPN and CDR2 SVGIG (reference sequence). CDR3 in DNA: TGTGCCTGGAGTCCCTATTCCTACAATGAGCAGTTCTTC. Amino acid sequence: CAWSPYSYNEQFF.

This chain links TRBV4-1 with TRBJ2-1, with TRBD2 matching over 10 bases. The CDR3 spans 15 residues. Looked up from germline, CDR1 is MGHRA and CDR2 is YSYEKL. V was pared by 2 bases and J by 4 bases, with 2 bases of the junction left unmatched. CDR3 DNA: TGCGCCAGCAGCCAAACTAGCGGGGTTTACAATGAGCAGTTCTTC. It codes for CASSQTSGVYNEQFF.

The chain joins TRBV7-3 to TRBJ2-2, with D uncertain. The ends were cut back, 4 bases at V and 0 bases at J, with 9 bases in the middle. Germline-derived CDR1 and CDR2 are SGHTA and FQGTGA. The length of the CDR3 is 15 residues. CDR3 bases: TGTGCCAGCAGCTCCGGTCTGACGAACACCGGGGAGCTGTTTTTT. This codes for CASSSGLTNTGELFF.

The chain has TRBV7-9 and TRBJ2-7, with TRBD1 matching 10 bases. CDR1 and CDR2 from the germline V gene are SEHNR and FQNEAQ (reference sequence). With V trimmed by 3 bases and J by 6 bases, 5 bases remained unmatched. This CDR3 is built from 14 residues. In DNA, the CDR3 is TGTGCCAGCAGCTTTTCCGGGACAGGGGCCGAGCAGTACTTC. Its protein product is CASSFSGTGAEQYF.

This clonotype was seen a handful of times. The rearrangement links TRBV27 to TRBJ1-2; a weak D match, TRBD1 (5 bases). Trimming shortened V by 2 bases and J by 0 bases, and 13 bases separated the two germline ends. This CDR3 comprises 16 residues. Germline CDR1 is MNHEY and CDR2 is SMNVEV (reference sequence). The CDR3 DNA follows: TGTGCCAGCAGTTTAGGGGGGGGAGTCTCTAACTATGGCTACACCTTC. Encoded protein: CASSLGGGVSNYGYTF.

This clonotype was detected a few times. The CDR3 loop reads CASRETGSDPPQHF. CDR3 in DNA: TGTGCCAGCAGGGAGACAGGGTCAGATCCGCCCCAGCATTTT. The rearrangement joins TRBV12-3 or TRBV12-4 to TRBJ1-5; 7 nucleotides align to TRBD1. V trimming: 6 bases; J trimming: 9 bases; junction bases outside the gene matches: 11. This CDR3 contains 14 residues.

The V gene is TRBV12-3 or TRBV12-4, the J gene TRBJ2-4, with D perhaps TRBD1 (5 bases). This CDR3 contains 15 residues. The ends were cut back, 5 bases at V and 7 bases at J, with 18 bases in the middle. CDR3 coding DNA: TGTGCCAGCAGTGGCCCCCCCGCACAGGAGAACATTCAGTACTTC. Amino acids: CASSGPPAQENIQYF.

In this sample, this clonotype turned up many times. CDR3 in amino acids: CASSMEPRDSYEQYF. The CDR3 region has the DNA TGTGCCAGCAGTATGGAACCCCGGGACTCCTACGAGCAGTACTTC. V is TRBV6-1 and J is TRBJ2-7; TRBD2 is a possible D gene (5 bases). The germline V and J ends were trimmed by 5 bases and 0 bases, with 14 bases remaining between them. This CDR3 spans 15 amino acids. Germline lookup yields CDR1 MNHNS and CDR2 SASEGT.

The sample holds one count of this clonotype. The V call is TRBV12-3 or TRBV12-4, the J call TRBJ2-5; 10 nucleotides agree with TRBD2. The CDR3 contains 17 residues. V lost 6 bases to trimming and J lost 7 bases; unmatched junction nucleotides: 17. The CDR3 reads CASSSQGLAGVSGTQYF. DNA of the CDR3: TGTGCCAGCAGCTCCCAGGGCCTAGCGGGGGTTTCGGGGACCCAGTACTTC.

Concerning this clonotype: The missing conserved phenylalanine or tryptophan at the end of this CDR3 makes a read error likely. The rearrangement links TRBV11-2 to TRBJ2-1; TRBD2 is a possible D gene (6 bases). Between the trimmed V and J ends, which lost 7 bases and 3 bases, there was a span of 13 bases. The germline V gene encodes CDR1 SGHAT and CDR2 FQNNGV. This CDR3 is 14 amino acids long. The CDR3 nucleotides are TGTGCCAGCACCCTTTTAGCGGTCTACAATGAGCAGTTCTCC. As protein: CASTLLAVYNEQFS.

This chain uses TRBV7-6 with TRBJ2-5, with D tentatively TRBD2 (6 bases). V dropped 3 bases and J dropped 4 bases, with 6 bases sitting between them. This CDR3 has 12 residues. Germline CDR1 and CDR2: SGHVS and FNYEAQ. The CDR3 reads CASSFGGETQYF. CDR3 DNA: TGTGCCAGCAGCTTCGGGGGAGAGACCCAGTACTTC.

This clonotype has a count of ten or more. The chain is built from TRBV7-9 and TRBJ2-1; D is unclear. The V gene lost 3 bases and the J gene lost 4 bases, with 4 bases spanning the gap. The CDR3 consists of 12 residues. Germline V gene sequence: CDR1 SEHNR, CDR2 FQNEAQ (reference sequence). The CDR3 DNA follows: TGTGCCAGCAGCTTCAAGTACAATGAGCAGTTCTTC. Protein: CASSFKYNEQFF. Full variable domain (outside the CDR3, taken from reference TRBV7-9 and TRBJ2-1): DTGVSQNPRHKITKRGQNVTFRCDPISEHNRLYWYRQTLGQGPEFLTYFQNEAQLEKSRLLSDRFSAERPKGSFSTLEIQRTEQGDSAMYLCASSFKYNEQFFGPGTRLTVL.

This chain joins TRBV5-6 and TRBJ1-6; 7 positions match TRBD1. In germline, CDR1 is SGHDT, CDR2 YYEEEE. CDR3 length equals 19 residues. The trim removed 3 bases at V and 3 bases at J, leaving 15 bases unmatched. The CDR3 here is CASSYWDLNDRDYNSPLHF. The CDR3 region has the DNA TGTGCCAGCAGCTATTGGGACCTAAACGACAGGGACTATAATTCACCCCTCCACTTT.

Many counts were recorded for this clonotype. The V and J genes are TRBV28 and TRBJ2-5, with 14 positions matching TRBD2. The CDR3 covers 16 residues. Per germline, CDR1 MDHEN and CDR2 SYDVKM. The ends lost 6 bases at V and 5 bases at J; junction bases unmatched: 8. The CDR3 loop is CASSRTSGGTGETQYF. The CDR3 DNA sequence: TGTGCCAGCAGCCGGACTAGCGGGGGGACCGGGGAGACCCAGTACTTC.

In its sample, this clonotype was seen many times. The rearrangement uses TRBV4-1 and TRBJ2-5; 9 bases match TRBD2. The V gene end was trimmed by 4 bases and the J gene end by 2 bases; junction bases not matched to a gene: 2. CDR1 is MGHRA, CDR2 YSYEKL, per germline. The CDR3 runs to 14 residues. Here the CDR3 DNA reads TGCGCCAGCAGCCCTAGCGGGGTTCAAGAGACCCAGTACTTC. This codes for CASSPSGVQETQYF.

The chain joins TRBV7-8 to TRBJ1-1, with D unresolved. Per the germline V gene, CDR1 is SGHVS and CDR2 is FQNEAQ. V shed 7 bases and J shed 4 bases, with 16 bases lying between them. CDR3 size: 14 residues. The CDR3 sequence is CASTPRGASTEAFF. The CDR3 DNA is TGTGCCAGCACCCCTCGGGGTGCGAGCACTGAAGCTTTCTTT.

The rearrangement joins TRBV5-6 to TRBJ1-3; maybe TRBD1 (5 bases). Germline V CDR1 and CDR2: SGHDT, YYEEEE. The CDR3 totals 16 residues. V was trimmed by 0 bases and J by 3 bases, leaving 13 bases between them. The CDR3 reads CASSLVRGLIGNTIYF. Here the CDR3 DNA reads TGTGCCAGCAGCTTGGTGAGGGGATTAATTGGAAACACCATATATTTT. Complete variable domain (other parts from reference TRBV5-6 and TRBJ1-3): DAGVTQSPTHLIKTRGQQVTLRCSPKSGHDTVSWYQQALGQGPQFIFQYYEEEERQRGNFPDRFSGHQFPNYSSELNVNALLLGDSALYLCASSLVRGLIGNTIYFGEGSWLTVV.